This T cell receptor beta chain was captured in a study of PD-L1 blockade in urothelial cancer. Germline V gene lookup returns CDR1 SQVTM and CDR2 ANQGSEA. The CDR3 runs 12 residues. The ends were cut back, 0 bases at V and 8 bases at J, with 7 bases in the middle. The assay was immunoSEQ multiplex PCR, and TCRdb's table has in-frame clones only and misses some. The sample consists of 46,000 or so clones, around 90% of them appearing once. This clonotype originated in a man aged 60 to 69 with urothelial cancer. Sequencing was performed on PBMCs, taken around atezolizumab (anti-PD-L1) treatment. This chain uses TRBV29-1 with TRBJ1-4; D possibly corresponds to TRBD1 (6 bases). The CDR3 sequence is CSVEDGQEKLFF. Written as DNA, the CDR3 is TGCAGCGTTGAAGATGGACAGGAAAAACTGTTTTTT.